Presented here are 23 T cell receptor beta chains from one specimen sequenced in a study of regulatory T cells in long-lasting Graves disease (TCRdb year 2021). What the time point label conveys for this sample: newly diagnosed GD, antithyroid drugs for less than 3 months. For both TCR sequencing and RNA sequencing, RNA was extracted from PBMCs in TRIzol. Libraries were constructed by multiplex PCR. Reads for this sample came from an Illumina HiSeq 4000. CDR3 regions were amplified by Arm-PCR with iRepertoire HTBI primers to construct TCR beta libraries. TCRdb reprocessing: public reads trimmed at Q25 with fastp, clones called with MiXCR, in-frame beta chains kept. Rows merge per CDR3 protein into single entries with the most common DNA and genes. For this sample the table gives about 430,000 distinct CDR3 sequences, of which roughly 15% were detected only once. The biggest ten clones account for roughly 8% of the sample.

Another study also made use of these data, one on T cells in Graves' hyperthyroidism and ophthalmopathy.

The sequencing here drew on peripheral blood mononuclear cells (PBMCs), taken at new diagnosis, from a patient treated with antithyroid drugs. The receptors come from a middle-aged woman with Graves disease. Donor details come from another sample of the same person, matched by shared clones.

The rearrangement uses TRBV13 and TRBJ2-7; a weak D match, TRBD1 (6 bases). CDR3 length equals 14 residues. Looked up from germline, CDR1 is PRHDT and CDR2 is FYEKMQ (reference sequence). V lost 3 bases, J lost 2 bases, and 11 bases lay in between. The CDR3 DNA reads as TGTGCCAGCAGCTTCGACAGGAAGACCTACGAGCAGTACTTC. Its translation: CASSFDRKTYEQYF. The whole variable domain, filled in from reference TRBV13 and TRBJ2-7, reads AAGVIQSPRHLIKEKRETATLKCYPIPRHDTVYWYQQGPGQDPQFLISFYEKMQSDKGSIPDRFSAQQFSDYHSELNMSSLELGDSALYFCASSFDRKTYEQYFGPGTRLTVT.

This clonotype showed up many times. In DNA, the CDR3 is TGCAGTGCTAGAGTCCCGTTGGCCGGTAACACTGAAGCTTTCTTT. Translation: CSARVPLAGNTEAFF. This rearrangement joins TRBV20-1 to TRBJ1-1, with D unresolved. The CDR3 has 15 residues. Germline values: CDR1 DFQATT, CDR2 SNEGSKA (reference sequence). V lost 1 base, J lost 2 bases, and 14 bases lay in between.

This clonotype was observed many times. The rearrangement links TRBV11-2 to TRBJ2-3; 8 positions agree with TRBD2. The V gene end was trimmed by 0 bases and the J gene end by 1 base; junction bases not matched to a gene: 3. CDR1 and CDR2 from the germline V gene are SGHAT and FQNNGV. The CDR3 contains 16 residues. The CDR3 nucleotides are TGTGCCAGCAGCTTAGAGGTTAGCGGGGGCACAGATACGCAGTATTTT. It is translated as CASSLEVSGGTDTQYF.

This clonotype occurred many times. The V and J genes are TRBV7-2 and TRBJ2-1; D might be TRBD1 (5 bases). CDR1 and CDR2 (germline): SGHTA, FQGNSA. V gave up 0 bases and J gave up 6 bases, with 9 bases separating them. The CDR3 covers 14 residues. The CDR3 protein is CASSLAWGGNEQFF. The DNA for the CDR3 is TGTGCCAGCAGCTTAGCTTGGGGCGGCAATGAGCAGTTCTTC.

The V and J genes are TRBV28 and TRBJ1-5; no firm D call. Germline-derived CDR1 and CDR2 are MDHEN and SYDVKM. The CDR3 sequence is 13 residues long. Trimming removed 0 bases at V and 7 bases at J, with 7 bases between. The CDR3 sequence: CASSLWVDQPQHF. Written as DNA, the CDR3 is TGTGCCAGCAGTTTATGGGTCGACCAGCCCCAGCATTTT.

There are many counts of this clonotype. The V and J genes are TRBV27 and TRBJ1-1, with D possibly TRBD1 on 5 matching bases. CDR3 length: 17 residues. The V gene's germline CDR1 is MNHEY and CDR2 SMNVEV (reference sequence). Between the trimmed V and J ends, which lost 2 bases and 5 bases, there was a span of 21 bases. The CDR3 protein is CASSLGSGPSFGTEAFF. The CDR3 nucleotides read TGTGCCAGCAGTTTAGGTTCAGGGCCTTCGTTCGGGACTGAAGCTTTCTTT.

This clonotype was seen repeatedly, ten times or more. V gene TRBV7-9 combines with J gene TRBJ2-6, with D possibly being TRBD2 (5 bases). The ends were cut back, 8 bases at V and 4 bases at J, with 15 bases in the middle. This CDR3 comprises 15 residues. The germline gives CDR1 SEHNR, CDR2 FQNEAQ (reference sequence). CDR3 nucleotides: TGTGCCAGCTTGCGAGGGCCGGCGGGGGCCAACGTCCTGACTTTC. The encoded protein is CASLRGPAGANVLTF.

CDR3 bases: TGTGCCAGCAGTGAATCGTCACAAGTCCTCTCCGGGGAGCTGTTTTTT. Protein product: CASSESSQVLSGELFF. The chain links TRBV25-1 to TRBJ2-2; unclear D gene. Germline CDR1 MGHDK, CDR2 SYGVNS. Trimming pared 1 base from V and 6 bases from J, leaving 15 bases between. The CDR3 covers 16 residues.

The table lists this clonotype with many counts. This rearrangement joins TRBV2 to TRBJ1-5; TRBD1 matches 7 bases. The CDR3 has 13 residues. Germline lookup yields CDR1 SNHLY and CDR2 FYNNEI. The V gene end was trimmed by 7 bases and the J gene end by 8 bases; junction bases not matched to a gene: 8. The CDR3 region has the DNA TGTGCCAGCAAGTCAGGGGGTAAAAAGCCCCAGCATTTT. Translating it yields CASKSGGKKPQHF.

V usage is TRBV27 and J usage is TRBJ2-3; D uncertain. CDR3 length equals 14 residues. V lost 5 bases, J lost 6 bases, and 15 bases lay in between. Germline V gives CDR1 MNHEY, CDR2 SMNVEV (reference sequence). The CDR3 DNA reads TGTGCCAGCAGTGACCCTAAGCCGGACGATACGCAGTATTTT. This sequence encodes CASSDPKPDDTQYF.

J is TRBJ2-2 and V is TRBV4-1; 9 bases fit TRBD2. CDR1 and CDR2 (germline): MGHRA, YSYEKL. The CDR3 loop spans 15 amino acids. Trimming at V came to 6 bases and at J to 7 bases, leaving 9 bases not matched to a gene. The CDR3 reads CASRTVAGVIGELFF. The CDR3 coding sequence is TGCGCCAGCAGGACGGTAGCGGGAGTGATCGGGGAGCTGTTTTTT.

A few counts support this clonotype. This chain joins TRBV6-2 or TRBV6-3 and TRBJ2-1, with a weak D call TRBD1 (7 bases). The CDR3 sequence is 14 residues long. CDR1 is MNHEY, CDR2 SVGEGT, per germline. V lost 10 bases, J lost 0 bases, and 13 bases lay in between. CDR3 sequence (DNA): TGTGCCACCTCAGGGGGGAGCTCCTACAATGAGCAGTTCTTC. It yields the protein CATSGGSSYNEQFF.

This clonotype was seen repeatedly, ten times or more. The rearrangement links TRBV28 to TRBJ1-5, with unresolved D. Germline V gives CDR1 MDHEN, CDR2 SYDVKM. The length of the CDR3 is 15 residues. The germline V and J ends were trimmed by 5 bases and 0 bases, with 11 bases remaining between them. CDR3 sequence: CASSPHADSNQPQHF. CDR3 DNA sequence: TGTGCCAGCAGTCCTCATGCGGATAGCAATCAGCCCCAGCATTTT.

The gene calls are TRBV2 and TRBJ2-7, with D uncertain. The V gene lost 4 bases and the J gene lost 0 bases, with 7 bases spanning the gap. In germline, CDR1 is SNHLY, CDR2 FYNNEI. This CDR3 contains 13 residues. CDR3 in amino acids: CASSGESSYEQYF. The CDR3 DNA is TGTGCCAGCAGTGGGGAAAGCTCCTACGAGCAGTACTTC.

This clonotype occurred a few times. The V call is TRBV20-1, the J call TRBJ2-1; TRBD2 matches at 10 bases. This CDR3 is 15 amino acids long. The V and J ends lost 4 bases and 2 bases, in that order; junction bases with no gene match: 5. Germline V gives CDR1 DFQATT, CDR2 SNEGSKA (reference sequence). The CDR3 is CSAIGLADTYNEQFF. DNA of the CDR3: TGCAGTGCTATTGGACTAGCGGATACCTACAATGAGCAGTTCTTC.

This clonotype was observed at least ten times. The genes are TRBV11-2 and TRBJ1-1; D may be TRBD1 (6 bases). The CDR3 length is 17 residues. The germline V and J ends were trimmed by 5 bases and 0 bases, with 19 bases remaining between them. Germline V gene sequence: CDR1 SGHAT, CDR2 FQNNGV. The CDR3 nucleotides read TGTGCCAGCAGCCCCTATGGGGGGGGGGCGATGAACACTGAAGCTTTCTTT. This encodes CASSPYGGGAMNTEAFF.

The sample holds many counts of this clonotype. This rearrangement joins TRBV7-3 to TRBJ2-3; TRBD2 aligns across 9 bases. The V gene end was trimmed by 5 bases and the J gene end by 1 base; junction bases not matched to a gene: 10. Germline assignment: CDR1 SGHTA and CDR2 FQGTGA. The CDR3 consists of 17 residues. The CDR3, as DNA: TGTGCCAGCAGCCGTAAACCGCGGGGGGGAGGCACAGATACGCAGTATTTT. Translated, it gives CASSRKPRGGGTDTQYF. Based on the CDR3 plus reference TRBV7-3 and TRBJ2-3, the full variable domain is GAGVSQTPSNKVTEKGKYVELRCDPISGHTALYWYRQSLGQGPEFLIYFQGTGAADDSGLPNDRFFAVRPEGSVSTLKIQRTERGDSAVYLCASSRKPRGGGTDTQYFGPGTRLTVL.

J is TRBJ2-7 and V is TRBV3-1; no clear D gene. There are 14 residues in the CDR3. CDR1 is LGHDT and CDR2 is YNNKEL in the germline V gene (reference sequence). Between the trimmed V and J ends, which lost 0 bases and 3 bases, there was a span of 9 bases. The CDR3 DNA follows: TGTGCCAGCAGCCAAGATCGACACAGCTACGAGCAGTACTTC. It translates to CASSQDRHSYEQYF.

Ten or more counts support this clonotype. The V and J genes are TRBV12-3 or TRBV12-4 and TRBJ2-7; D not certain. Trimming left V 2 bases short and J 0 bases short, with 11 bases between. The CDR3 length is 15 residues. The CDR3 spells CASSLKRARSYEQYF. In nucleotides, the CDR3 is TGTGCCAGCAGTTTAAAACGGGCCCGCTCCTACGAGCAGTACTTC.

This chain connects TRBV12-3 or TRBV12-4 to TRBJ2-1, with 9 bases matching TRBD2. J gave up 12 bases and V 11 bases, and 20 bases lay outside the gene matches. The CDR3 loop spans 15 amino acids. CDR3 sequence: CAGSTGLASLDGQFF. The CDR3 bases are TGTGCCGGCTCGACAGGACTAGCGTCCCTCGATGGGCAGTTCTTC.

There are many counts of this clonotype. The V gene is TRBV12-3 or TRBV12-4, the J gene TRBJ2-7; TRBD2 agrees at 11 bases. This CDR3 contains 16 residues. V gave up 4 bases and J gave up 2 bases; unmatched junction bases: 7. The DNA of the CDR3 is TGTGCCAGCAGTTGGGGGGAGACTAGCGGGGCCTACGAGCAGTACTTC. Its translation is CASSWGETSGAYEQYF.

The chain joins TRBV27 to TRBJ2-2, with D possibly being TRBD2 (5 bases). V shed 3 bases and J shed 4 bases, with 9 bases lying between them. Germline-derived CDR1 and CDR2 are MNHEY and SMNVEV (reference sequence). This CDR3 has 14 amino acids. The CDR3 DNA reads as TGTGCCAGCAGTTTCGTAGCGTCCACCGGGGAGCTGTTTTTT. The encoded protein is CASSFVASTGELFF.

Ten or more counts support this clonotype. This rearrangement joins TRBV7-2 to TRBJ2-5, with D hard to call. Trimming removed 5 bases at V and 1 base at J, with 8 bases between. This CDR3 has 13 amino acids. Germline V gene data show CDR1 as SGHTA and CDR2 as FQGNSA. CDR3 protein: CASSRVSQETQYF. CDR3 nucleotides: TGTGCCAGCAGCCGGGTGAGCCAAGAGACCCAGTACTTC.